The 13 T cell receptor beta chains given below trace back to one sample, sequenced in a study of blood T cell repertoires in COVID-19. Profiled with immunoSEQ multiplex PCR; TCRdb holds only in-frame clones, not every one. The sample consists of some 300,000 clones, about 90% of them appearing once. Specimen: PBMCs or T cells enriched from blood (not recorded which). These receptors all come from a woman aged 25-40 years who had recovered from COVID-19.

This clone has only a few counts. The chain links TRBV2 to TRBJ2-7; 7 bases line up with TRBD2. The CDR3 runs to 13 residues. Germline assignment: CDR1 SNHLY and CDR2 FYNNEI. V was clipped by 6 bases and J by 6 bases; unmatched bases: 8. CDR3 amino acids: CASSGGTIREQYF. CDR3 bases: TGTGCCAGCAGCGGCGGGACTATTCGCGAGCAGTACTTC.

The chain carries TRBV2 and TRBJ2-7; TRBD1 matches 10 bases. After removal of 6 bases from V and 4 bases from J, the junction contained 6 bases not matched to a gene. The CDR3 runs to 14 residues. Germline CDR1 is SNHLY and CDR2 is FYNNEI. The CDR3 reads CASRVTGGSYEQYF. The CDR3 DNA reads TGTGCCAGCAGAGTGACAGGGGGCTCATACGAGCAGTACTTC.

The CDR3 bases are TGTGCCAGCAGCGTGGGACTAGCGTACGAGCAGTACTTC. Translated: CASSVGLAYEQYF. The rearrangement joins TRBV9 to TRBJ2-7; 10 bases map to TRBD2. Germline assignment: CDR1 SGDLS and CDR2 YYNGEE. This CDR3 comprises 13 residues. The J segment lost 4 bases and the V segment lost 2 bases, leaving 0 bases of the junction unmatched.

The chain recombines TRBV19 with TRBJ1-2, with D unclear. Deletions cut 0 bases from V and 3 bases from J, with 14 bases between. CDR1 LNHDA and CDR2 SQIVND come from the germline V gene (reference sequence). This CDR3 has 16 residues. The CDR3 DNA sequence: TGTGCCAGTAGTATAGAGGGTTCAGGTCTCGACTATGGCTACACCTTC. Translating gives CASSIEGSGLDYGYTF. The variable domain in full, completed from reference TRBV19 and TRBJ1-2, reads DGGITQSPKYLFRKEGQNVTLSCEQNLNHDAMYWYRQDPGQGLRLIYYSQIVNDFQKGDIAEGYSVSREKKESFPLTVTSAQKNPTAFYLCASSIEGSGLDYGYTFGSGTRLTVV.

This clone was picked up a small number of times. The rearrangement uses TRBV6-5 and TRBJ1-6, with 7 bases matching TRBD1. Germline V gives CDR1 MNHEY, CDR2 SVGAGI. CDR3 size: 15 residues. The ends lost 10 bases at V and 0 bases at J; junction bases unmatched: 6. The CDR3 loop reads CAIKQGSSYNSPLHF. The CDR3 coding sequence is TGTGCCATCAAACAGGGGAGCTCCTATAATTCACCCCTCCACTTT.

The chain has TRBV7-9 and TRBJ2-3; tentatively, D is TRBD1 (7 bases). This CDR3 comprises 15 residues. V lost 5 bases and J lost 4, with 16 bases in between. Looked up from germline, CDR1 is SEHNR and CDR2 is FQNEAQ (reference sequence). The CDR3 region is CASSPGSRGADTQYF. The CDR3 region has the DNA TGTGCCAGCAGCCCAGGATCCAGGGGGGCAGATACGCAGTATTTT.

The chain couples TRBV10-2 to TRBJ2-7; 12 positions match TRBD2. The CDR3 is 16 residues long. V gave up 4 bases and J gave up 2 bases; unmatched junction bases: 6. The germline V gene encodes CDR1 WSHSY and CDR2 SAAADI. The CDR3 nucleotides read TGCGCCAGCAGTGTGATACTAGCGGGGGGAGCCTACGAGCAGTACTTC. Its protein product is CASSVILAGGAYEQYF.

This rearrangement joins TRBV9 to TRBJ2-7; D possibly corresponds to TRBD1 (6 bases). CDR3 length equals 14 residues. V lost 0 bases, J lost 5 bases, and 12 bases lay in between. Germline values: CDR1 SGDLS, CDR2 YYNGEE. The CDR3 reads CASSVAGRGHEQYF. The CDR3, as DNA: TGTGCCAGCAGCGTAGCGGGCAGGGGTCACGAGCAGTACTTC.

The rearrangement uses TRBV19 and TRBJ1-2; 8 bases agree with TRBD1. V shed 4 bases and J 1 base; nucleotides not matched to a gene: 5. The CDR3 extends over 15 amino acids. Germline V gives CDR1 LNHDA, CDR2 SQIVND (reference sequence). CDR3 coding DNA: TGTGCCAGTAGTACGACGGGACAGGTTAACTATGGCTACACCTTC. The encoded protein is CASSTTGQVNYGYTF.

The chain employs TRBV12-5 and TRBJ2-1; 9 bases line up with TRBD2. V dropped 9 bases and J dropped 0; count of bases not matched to a gene: 6. This CDR3 comprises 15 residues. Per the germline V gene, CDR1 is LGHNT and CDR2 is FRNRAP. The CDR3 coding sequence is TGTGCTAGCTCTGGGCGGGGGGGCTCCTACAATGAGCAGTTCTTC. It yields the protein CASSGRGGSYNEQFF.

This clone has only one observation. This likely came from a read error, as a far larger clone is one base away. Additional DNA sequences in this sample encode the identical CDR3. As DNA, the CDR3 is TGTGCTAGCAGCTCGGACCTTCTAGCGGGGGGAATCGACGAGCAGTACTTC. This gives the protein CASSSDLLAGGIDEQYF. The chain employs TRBV7-9 and TRBJ2-7; 11 nucleotides match TRBD2. Germline assignment: CDR1 SEHNR and CDR2 FQNEAQ (reference sequence). The CDR3 is 17 residues long.

The J gene is TRBJ2-5, the V gene TRBV5-4; a weak D match, TRBD1 (8 bases). Per germline, CDR1 SGHNT and CDR2 YYREEE (reference sequence). The length of the CDR3 is 16 residues. V lost 5 bases and J lost 1, with 18 bases in between. CDR3 loop: CASSPTSGTGQETQYF. For the CDR3, the DNA is TGTGCCAGCAGTCCCACAAGCGGGACAGGCCAAGAGACCCAGTACTTC.

The chain joins TRBV6-6 to TRBJ1-6; D is ambiguous. Germline loops: CDR1 MNHNY, CDR2 SVGAGI (reference sequence). V gave up 10 bases and J gave up 9 bases, with 4 bases separating them. This CDR3 is 9 amino acids long. Written as DNA, the CDR3 is TGTGCCACTTTTTCACCCCTCCACTTT. Its protein is CATFSPLHF.